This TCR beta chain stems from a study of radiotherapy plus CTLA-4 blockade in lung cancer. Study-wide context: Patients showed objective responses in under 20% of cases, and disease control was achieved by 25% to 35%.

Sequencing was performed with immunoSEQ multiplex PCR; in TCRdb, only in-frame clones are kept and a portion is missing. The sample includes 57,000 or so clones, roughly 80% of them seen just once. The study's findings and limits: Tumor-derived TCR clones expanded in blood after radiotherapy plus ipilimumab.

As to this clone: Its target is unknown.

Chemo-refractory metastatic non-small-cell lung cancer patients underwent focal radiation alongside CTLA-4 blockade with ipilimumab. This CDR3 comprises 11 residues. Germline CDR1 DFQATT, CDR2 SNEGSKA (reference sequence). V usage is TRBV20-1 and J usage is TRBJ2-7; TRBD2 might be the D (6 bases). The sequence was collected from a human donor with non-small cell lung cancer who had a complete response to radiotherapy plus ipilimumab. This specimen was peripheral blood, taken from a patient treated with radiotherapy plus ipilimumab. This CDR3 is CSSSAAYEQYV. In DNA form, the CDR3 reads TGCAGTTCTAGCGCAGCCTACGAGCAGTACGTC.